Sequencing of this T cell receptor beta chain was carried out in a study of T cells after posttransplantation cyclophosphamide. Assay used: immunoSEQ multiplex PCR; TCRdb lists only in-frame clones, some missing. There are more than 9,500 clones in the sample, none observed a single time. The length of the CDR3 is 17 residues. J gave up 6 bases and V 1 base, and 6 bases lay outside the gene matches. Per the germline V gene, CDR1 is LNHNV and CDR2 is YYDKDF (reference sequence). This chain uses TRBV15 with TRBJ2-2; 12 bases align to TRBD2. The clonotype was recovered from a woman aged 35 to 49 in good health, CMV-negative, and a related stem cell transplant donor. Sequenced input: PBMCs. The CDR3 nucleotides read TGTGCCACCAGCAGAGCGATGGGACTAGCGGGCCCCGGGGAGCTGTTTTTT. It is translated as CATSRAMGLAGPGELFF.